Below, one T cell receptor beta chain is given with its context. No antigen is known for it. This sample was included in a study of human T cells and chemical hapten exposure. This sample's time point: pre-sensitization, week 0. Treatment specified: therapeutic diphenylcyclopropenone sensitization with weekly scalp DPC. Within the library, unique molecular identifiers were attached to each individual cDNA molecule. In the original processing: A per-sample median of around 100,000 TCRs was observed, with a range of 23,224 to 690,600. TCRdb reprocessed the RACE reads via MiXCR and lists one record per CDR3 protein. These V and J calls are TCRdb output, not the study's own analysis. The table includes around 300,000 distinct CDR3 sequences, almost 8% detected once. In germline, CDR1 is SGHTA, CDR2 FQGTGA. V lost 1 base, J lost 1 base, and 10 bases lay in between. This CDR3 spans 15 amino acids. General observations from the study: The study found that PT1 expanded TCR counts correlated positively with patch test score. Among TCRs, those above 1 in 1000 frequency were unaffected by DPC sensitization.

J is TRBJ1-1 and V is TRBV7-3; D is undetermined. The material sequenced was whole blood, taken in connection with sensitization to the hapten diphenylcyclopropenone (DPC). This TCR derives from a man between 18 and 29 years old with alopecia areata. Some clones in this sample may be carry-over from other donors' samples. In DNA form, the CDR3 reads TGTGCCAGCAGCTTAATGGCGGGAAAGAACACTGAAGCTTTCTTT. Encoded protein: CASSLMAGKNTEAFF.